One and the same sample provided the 27 T cell receptor beta chains below, sequenced in a study of regulatory T cells in long-lasting Graves disease. Time point of the sample: persistent/refractory GD, antithyroid drugs over 5 years with positive TRAb. PBMCs provided the RNA from which the TCR library was made. Investigators prepared the TCR beta libraries by applying iRepertoire HTBI primers and Arm-PCR of CDR3 regions. TCRdb processed the multiplex PCR reads anew with MiXCR; each CDR3 protein has one entry. The repertoire holds some 330,000 distinct CDR3 sequences, approximately 23% seen once, with less than 30% in the top ten. The material sequenced was peripheral blood mononuclear cells (PBMCs), taken when the disease was refractory, from a patient treated with antithyroid drugs. Receptors originate from a woman aged 40 to 55 with Graves disease.

This clonotype was recorded once. The V call is TRBV27, the J call TRBJ1-4; D remains unclear. The CDR3 length is 19 residues. The germline CDR1 and CDR2 sequences are MNHEY and SMNVEV (reference sequence). V lost 7 bases, J lost 6 bases, and 30 bases lay in between. The CDR3 DNA sequence: TGTGCCAGCACCCGCATAAATTGGAGTCACAGCCCAGTTGATGAAAAACTGTTTTTT. Translated, it gives CASTRINWSHSPVDEKLFF.

Remarks on this clonotype: At one of its ends the junction is not consistent with the germline gene, which may arise from a read error. The chain is built from TRBV6-2 or TRBV6-3 and TRBJ2-5; 12 nucleotides align to TRBD2. The CDR3 sequence is 13 residues long. Germline CDR1 MNHEY, CDR2 SVGEGT. In DNA form, the CDR3 reads TGTGCCAGCAAACCGACTAGCGGGAGTGCGCCGTTCTTC. It is translated as CASKPTSGSAPFF.

This sequence joins TRBV6-1 and TRBJ1-1; D might be TRBD1 (6 bases). Germline CDR1 MNHNS, CDR2 SASEGT. This CDR3 has 16 residues. V was shortened by 7 bases and J by 5 bases, with 23 bases between the two germline ends. CDR3 amino acids: CASTKRGARGQTEAFF. CDR3 coding DNA: TGTGCCAGCACCAAAAGGGGGGCGAGGGGTCAAACTGAAGCTTTCTTT.

The chain joins TRBV3-1 to TRBJ2-4; tentatively, D is TRBD2 (6 bases). This CDR3 is 19 amino acids long. Germline-derived CDR1 and CDR2 are LGHDT and YNNKEL (reference sequence). The V and J ends lost 0 bases and 1 base respectively, with 19 bases between them. The CDR3 sequence is CASSQDLFIPSVAKNIQYF. CDR3 bases: TGTGCCAGCAGCCAAGATCTGTTTATCCCTAGCGTCGCCAAAAACATTCAGTACTTC.

The chain employs TRBV7-9 and TRBJ2-2; D is unclear. The V and J ends lost 7 bases and 0 bases respectively, with 9 bases between them. This CDR3 is built from 14 residues. The germline V gene has CDR1 SEHNR and CDR2 FQNEAQ (reference sequence). The CDR3 sequence: CASIITPNTGELFF. In DNA form, the CDR3 reads TGTGCCAGCATCATCACCCCGAACACCGGGGAGCTGTTTTTT. The variable domain in full, with the rest retrieved from reference TRBV7-9 and TRBJ2-2, is DTGVSQNPRHKITKRGQNVTFRCDPISEHNRLYWYRQTLGQGPEFLTYFQNEAQLEKSRLLSDRFSAERPKGSFSTLEIQRTEQGDSAMYLCASIITPNTGELFFGEGSRLTVL.

Concerning this clonotype: It differs at one base from a far larger clone, so likely a read error. The chain joins TRBV7-3 to TRBJ2-3; D is unclear. Germline V CDR1 and CDR2: SGHTA, FQGTGA. V was shortened by 2 bases and J by 6 bases, with 9 bases between the two germline ends. The CDR3 extends over 13 amino acids. The CDR3 here is CASSLVCVDTQYF. The CDR3 bases are TGTGCCAGCAGCTTAGTATGCGTGGATACGCAGTATTTT.

Many counts were recorded for this clonotype. This chain connects TRBV28 to TRBJ1-6, with TRBD1 matching 7 bases. Germline V gene data show CDR1 as MDHEN and CDR2 as SYDVKM. With V trimmed by 7 bases and J by 5 bases, 11 bases remained unmatched. The CDR3 loop spans 16 amino acids. CDR3 in DNA: TGTGCCAGCAAGAGGGACAGCGTTCTCCATAATTCACCCCTCCACTTT. Residues: CASKRDSVLHNSPLHF.

This clonotype was counted a few times. CDR3 in amino acids: CSAPPRGGTEAFF. The CDR3 coding sequence is TGCAGTGCCCCCCCCCGGGGGGGCACTGAAGCTTTCTTT. This chain links TRBV20-1 with TRBJ1-1; D is possibly TRBD1 (5 bases). Trimming took off 6 bases at V and 4 bases at J, with 15 bases between the two ends. Germline loops: CDR1 DFQATT, CDR2 SNEGSKA (reference sequence). CDR3 length: 13 residues.

Regarding this clonotype: With a far larger clone one base away, a read error is the likely cause. The rearrangement links TRBV20-1 to TRBJ2-7, with 9 bases identical to TRBD2. Germline values: CDR1 DFQATT, CDR2 SNEGSKA (reference sequence). J gave up 7 bases and V 0 bases, and 13 bases lay outside the gene matches. The CDR3 contains 16 residues. DNA of the CDR3: TGCAGTGCTAGAGATGTGGGGCGGGAGGGCTACAATGAGCAGTACTTC. Amino acid sequence: CSARDVGREGYNEQYF.

The chain couples TRBV19 to TRBJ2-7, with 9 bases lining up with TRBD1. The CDR3 is 15 amino acids. Trimming at V came to 5 bases and at J to 2 bases, leaving 7 bases not matched to a gene. Germline values: CDR1 LNHDA, CDR2 SQIVND (reference sequence). The CDR3 DNA sequence: TGTGCCAGTAGTCTTTTTGGGACAGGGACCTACGAGCAGTACTTC. Amino acids: CASSLFGTGTYEQYF.

This clonotype has only a few counts. The rearrangement joins TRBV13 to TRBJ2-3; D is unclear. CDR3 length: 16 amino acids. V was clipped by 5 bases and J by 2 bases, with 17 bases between them. Per germline, CDR1 PRHDT and CDR2 FYEKMQ (reference sequence). CDR3 DNA sequence: TGTGCCAGCAGCCCCGGTGGCCAATCCAACACAGATACGCAGTATTTT. Protein: CASSPGGQSNTDTQYF.

There are many counts of this clonotype. The CDR3 DNA sequence: TGCAGCGTTGAAGGATACGACTCCTCTTACGAGCAGTACTTC. It encodes CSVEGYDSSYEQYF. The chain combines TRBV29-1 with TRBJ2-7, with D hard to call. V was cut by 1 base and J by 4 bases, with 14 bases left in between. CDR1 is SQVTM and CDR2 is ANQGSEA in the germline V gene. This CDR3 region has 14 residues.

In its sample, this clonotype was seen a few times. V usage is TRBV20-1 and J usage is TRBJ1-5; 7 positions agree with TRBD1. The CDR3 length is 14 residues. J gave up 2 bases and V 4 bases, and 5 bases lay outside the gene matches. The germline V gene has CDR1 DFQATT and CDR2 SNEGSKA (reference sequence). CDR3: CSATQGLGNQPQHF. CDR3 sequence (DNA): TGCAGTGCTACACAGGGGCTTGGCAATCAGCCCCAGCATTTT.

To note about this clonotype: Since a much larger clone is just one base distant, this may be a read error. The chain is built from TRBV3-1 and TRBJ2-5; D is unclear. There are 11 residues in the CDR3. Germline-derived CDR1 and CDR2 are LGHDT and YNNKEL (reference sequence). The CDR3 DNA reads TGTGCCGGCAGTCAAAGTGGGGACCAGTACTTC. It yields the protein CAGSQSGDQYF.

The CDR3 DNA reads as TGCAGTGCCACTAGCGGGAGGGCCCCTGATGAGCAGTTCTTC. Its translation is CSATSGRAPDEQFF. V gene TRBV20-1 combines with J gene TRBJ2-1, with 13 bases that match TRBD2. The CDR3 length is 14 residues. Trimming removed 6 bases from V and 8 bases from J; junction bases left unmatched: 7. Germline CDR1 DFQATT, CDR2 SNEGSKA (reference sequence).

The chain couples TRBV4-1 to TRBJ1-2, with D possibly being TRBD1 (5 bases). Germline values: CDR1 MGHRA, CDR2 YSYEKL. V lost 2 bases to trimming and J lost 6 bases, with 13 bases between them. The CDR3 totals 14 residues. In DNA form, the CDR3 reads TGCGCCAGCAGCCAAAGGGGAGGGCGGCATGGCTACACCTTC. Its translation is CASSQRGGRHGYTF.

This clonotype was seen many times. The gene calls are TRBV11-2 and TRBJ2-5, with 7 bases that match TRBD1. V gave up 2 bases and J gave up 5 bases; unmatched junction bases: 8. CDR1 and CDR2 (germline): SGHAT, FQNNGV. This CDR3 has 15 amino acids. Here the CDR3 DNA reads TGTGCCAGCAGCTTATCCCCTGACAGGGTGGAGACCCAGTACTTC. As protein: CASSLSPDRVETQYF.

The table lists this clonotype with many counts. The chain combines TRBV6-1 with TRBJ2-7; possibly TRBD1 for D (6 bases). Trimming removed 6 bases from V and 6 bases from J, with 21 bases in between. The CDR3 extends over 15 amino acids. The V gene's germline CDR1 is MNHNS and CDR2 SASEGT. The CDR3: CASSPNQGSWGEQYF. CDR3 in DNA: TGTGCCAGCAGCCCGAACCAGGGGAGTTGGGGCGAGCAGTACTTC.

This clonotype was observed a handful of times. The chain is built from TRBV5-1 and TRBJ2-7, with 15 bases that match TRBD2. The CDR3 totals 18 residues. Germline V lookup: CDR1 SGHRS, CDR2 YFSETQ. Trimming removed 4 bases from V and 0 bases from J; junction bases left unmatched: 8. CDR3 residues: CASSRRTSGRGNSYEQYF. CDR3 bases: TGCGCCAGCAGCCGCCGGACTAGCGGGAGGGGGAACTCCTACGAGCAGTACTTC.

The chain joins TRBV6-2 or TRBV6-3 to TRBJ2-2, with 7 bases that match TRBD1. The V gene's germline CDR1 is MNHEY and CDR2 SVGEGT. This CDR3 is 16 amino acids long. V shed 1 base, J shed 1 base, and the junction held 3 bases outside the gene matches. CDR3 nucleotides: TGTGCCAGCAGTTACTTACAGGGGCGGAACACCGGGGAGCTGTTTTTT. This translates into CASSYLQGRNTGELFF.

This chain uses TRBV9 with TRBJ2-3, with a weak D call TRBD2 (5 bases). Germline V gene data show CDR1 as SGDLS and CDR2 as YYNGEE. The CDR3 sequence is 16 residues long. Trimming removed 0 bases at V and 4 bases at J, with 15 bases between. The CDR3 loop reads CASSVVRYGIADTQYF. In nucleotides, the CDR3 is TGTGCCAGCAGCGTAGTACGATACGGGATCGCAGATACGCAGTATTTT.

This clonotype came up many times. The genes are TRBV28 and TRBJ2-7; no definite D call. The CDR3 covers 14 residues. Germline assignment: CDR1 MDHEN and CDR2 SYDVKM. V was pared by 6 bases and J by 2 bases, with 14 bases between. CDR3: CASRKVKGAYEQYF. The CDR3 coding sequence is TGTGCCAGCAGAAAGGTTAAAGGAGCCTACGAGCAGTACTTC.

The chain's CDR3 is CASSLSLVAGEDQPQHF. CDR3 DNA: TGTGCCAGCAGTTTATCTTTAGTCGCAGGAGAGGATCAGCCCCAGCATTTT. The chain employs TRBV27 and TRBJ1-5, with D hard to call. Between the trimmed V and J ends, which lost 0 bases and 5 bases, there was a span of 17 bases. The CDR3 runs 17 residues. Germline V gene lookup returns CDR1 MNHEY and CDR2 SMNVEV (reference sequence).

V usage is TRBV11-1 and J usage is TRBJ2-3; D perhaps matches TRBD2 (5 bases). Trimming took off 5 bases at V and 0 bases at J, with 15 bases between the two ends. From germline, CDR1 is SGHAT and CDR2 FQDESV (reference sequence). This CDR3 comprises 16 residues. CDR3 DNA sequence: TGTGCCAGCAGCCCCGGGATTAGCGAGAGCACAGATACGCAGTATTTT. This encodes CASSPGISESTDTQYF.

Only a few counts were recorded for this clonotype. The chain employs TRBV7-2 and TRBJ2-7, with D perhaps TRBD2 (6 bases). The CDR3 contains 18 residues. V gave up 5 bases and J gave up 2 bases, with 25 bases separating them. The germline V gene encodes CDR1 SGHTA and CDR2 FQGNSA. The CDR3 sequence is CASSHSKSRDSNPYEQYF. The DNA of the CDR3 is TGTGCCAGCAGCCATTCCAAAAGCCGGGACTCCAACCCCTACGAGCAGTACTTC.

This clonotype showed up many times. This rearrangement joins TRBV12-3 or TRBV12-4 to TRBJ2-5; weak D call: TRBD1 (5 bases). Trimming stripped 6 bases from V and 5 bases from J, with 13 bases between. The CDR3 is 13 residues long. In nucleotides, the CDR3 is TGTGCCAGCAGACCCCCAGGGCGGGAGACCCAGTACTTC. This sequence encodes CASRPPGRETQYF.

With respect to this clonotype: A much more abundant neighbour one base away suggests this may be a read error. V usage is TRBV11-2 and J usage is TRBJ2-2; D gene uncertain. The CDR3 has 15 residues. Germline V gene lookup returns CDR1 SGHAT and CDR2 FQNNGV. V was trimmed by 2 bases and J by 6 bases, leaving 13 bases between them. Here the CDR3 DNA reads TGTGCCAGCAGCTTAATCCTCCAGCCGGCCGGGGAGCTGTTTTTT. As protein: CASSLILQPAGELFF.